This T cell receptor (beta chain) stems from a study of a mutant IDH1 vaccine in newly diagnosed glioma. With 6 bases removed from V and 4 bases from J, the gap between germline ends came to 6 bases. CDR1 DFQATT and CDR2 SNEGSKA come from the germline V gene (reference sequence). This CDR3 region has 10 residues. Libraries were prepared by immunoSEQ multiplex PCR; TCRdb keeps only in-frame clonotypes and omits some of them. The top ten hold over 0.6% of the sample, which has about 94,000 clones, around 92% seen once. This clone turned up a few times. Its antigen is undetermined. Regarding time point: week 47, end of study. One vaccine dose held 300 ug of mutant IDH1 20-mer peptide and came with topical imiquimod.

The origin of this receptor is a woman in her fifties or sixties with glioma. V is TRBV20-1 and J is TRBJ1-2; D is undetermined. The sample consisted of PBMCs, taken from a glioma patient whose treatment included an IDH1 peptide vaccine. Here the CDR3 reads CSAPPYGYTF. The CDR3 nucleotides read TGCAGTGCGCCCCCCTATGGCTACACCTTC.